Given below is one TCR beta chain in context. Using immunoSEQ multiplex PCR, the repertoire was profiled, and TCRdb retains in-frame clones only, with some absent. The table has fewer than 700,000 clones, approximately 91% seen once. This sample was taken from a study of blood T cell repertoires in COVID-19. V dropped 7 bases and J dropped 1 base, with 8 bases sitting between them. The CDR3 is 13 residues long. Germline CDR1 reads SNHLY; CDR2 reads FYNNEI. The clonotype was recovered from a woman in her 50s with COVID-19, enrolled during active disease. V and J are TRBV2 and TRBJ1-5, with D maybe TRBD1 (5 bases). Specimen: peripheral blood. The CDR3 nucleotides are TGTGCCAGCACCAGGGCGAGCAATCAGCCCCAGCATTTT. As protein: CASTRASNQPQHF.